Following are 21 T cell receptor beta chains from one sample sequenced in a study of shared clonotypes between healthy human individuals. The data were produced by immunoSEQ multiplex PCR, yet TCRdb's version contains in-frame clones alone and is incomplete. The sample shows roughly 2.6 million clones, around nine tenths of them seen only once. The specimen was naive CD4+ T cells sorted from blood. Subset in this sample: CD45RA+ positively selected. These receptors were collected from a young man in good health.

The chain employs TRBV7-2 and TRBJ1-1; no definite D call. Trimming stripped 0 bases from V and 9 bases from J, with 8 bases between. Germline loops: CDR1 SGHTA, CDR2 FQGNSA. CDR3 length equals 12 residues. The CDR3 sequence is CASSLAGIQAFF. CDR3 sequence (DNA): TGTGCCAGCAGCTTAGCTGGGATACAAGCTTTCTTT.

A note on this clone: Additional DNA sequences in this sample encode the identical CDR3. The chain has TRBV30 and TRBJ2-1, with TRBD1 matching over 10 bases. This CDR3 contains 13 residues. V dropped 0 bases and J dropped 7; count of bases not matched to a gene: 0. Per germline, CDR1 GTSNPN and CDR2 SVGIG (reference sequence). The CDR3 coding sequence is TGTGCCTGGAGTGTGGGACAGGGGAATGAGCAGTTCTTC. Translating gives CAWSVGQGNEQFF.

The CDR3 is CASSRDLRNQPQHF. CDR3 nucleotide sequence: TGTGCCAGCAGCCGGGACCTCCGCAATCAGCCCCAGCATTTT. V gene TRBV6-5 combines with J gene TRBJ1-5; a weak D match, TRBD1 (5 bases). The ends were cut back, 6 bases at V and 2 bases at J, with 11 bases in the middle. The CDR3 loop spans 14 amino acids. The V gene's germline CDR1 is MNHEY and CDR2 SVGAGI.

This chain uses TRBV19 with TRBJ2-2; 11 positions agree with TRBD1. The CDR3 runs to 16 residues. Trimming took 4 bases from V and 6 from J; bases not matched to a gene: 7. From germline, CDR1 is LNHDA and CDR2 SQIVND (reference sequence). The CDR3 protein is CASSTPGQGVAGELFF. The DNA for the CDR3 is TGTGCCAGTAGTACGCCGGGACAGGGGGTCGCCGGGGAGCTGTTTTTT.

The gene calls are TRBV5-4 and TRBJ2-2, with D possibly being TRBD1 (5 bases). This CDR3 is built from 14 residues. CDR1 SGHNT and CDR2 YYREEE come from the germline V gene (reference sequence). Trimming shortened V by 2 bases and J by 2 bases, and 7 bases separated the two germline ends. In nucleotides, the CDR3 is TGTGCCAGCAGCTTTCAGGGTAACACCGGGGAGCTGTTTTTT. It translates to CASSFQGNTGELFF.

The chain employs TRBV30 and TRBJ1-5; D gene uncertain. The germline V and J ends were trimmed by 4 bases and 6 bases, with 13 bases remaining between them. CDR1 is GTSNPN, CDR2 SVGIG, per germline (reference sequence). This CDR3 is 13 amino acids long. CDR3 coding DNA: TGTGCCTGGAAAAGCAGCGCGGGTCAGCCCCAGCATTTT. Translation: CAWKSSAGQPQHF.

The chain couples TRBV9 to TRBJ1-3, with 8 bases fitting TRBD1. Germline lookup yields CDR1 SGDLS and CDR2 YYNGEE. V lost 3 bases, J lost 1 base, and 3 bases stayed unmatched. This CDR3 is 15 amino acids long. CDR3 DNA sequence: TGTGCCAGCAGCGGAAGACAGGGGTCTGGAAACACCATATATTTT. Protein: CASSGRQGSGNTIYF.

The sample holds one count of this clone. V gene TRBV12-5 combines with J gene TRBJ2-3; 7 bases are a match to TRBD2. CDR1 is LGHNT, CDR2 FRNRAP, per germline. This CDR3 is built from 15 residues. V trimming: 7 bases; J trimming: 3 bases; junction bases outside the gene matches: 10. The CDR3 loop reads CASARGSGATDTQYF. Here the CDR3 DNA reads TGTGCTAGTGCGAGGGGAAGCGGGGCAACAGATACGCAGTATTTT.

This chain links TRBV19 with TRBJ2-5, with a weak D call TRBD2 (6 bases). Trimming shortened V by 5 bases and J by 5 bases, and 15 bases separated the two germline ends. The CDR3 covers 14 residues. Looked up from germline, CDR1 is LNHDA and CDR2 is SQIVND (reference sequence). CDR3 in DNA: TGTGCCAGTAGTGCCCCGGGAGTAAGGGAGACCCAGTACTTC. As protein: CASSAPGVRETQYF.

This clone has a single count. The CDR3 coding sequence is TGCAGCGTTGATGTGGCGGGAGGGCCCTCTGAGCAGTTCTTC. Translation: CSVDVAGGPSEQFF. The V gene is TRBV29-1, the J gene TRBJ2-1; 9 bases fit TRBD2. The J segment lost 9 bases and the V segment lost 3 bases, leaving 9 bases of the junction unmatched. The CDR3 runs to 14 residues. Germline V gene lookup returns CDR1 SQVTM and CDR2 ANQGSEA.

The V call is TRBV12-5, the J call TRBJ1-4, with D possibly being TRBD1 (5 bases). The CDR3 consists of 14 residues. V lost 6 bases and J lost 0, with 8 bases in between. Germline V lookup: CDR1 LGHNT, CDR2 FRNRAP. The CDR3 is CASGRQSTNEKLFF. Written as DNA, the CDR3 is TGTGCTAGTGGCCGACAGTCAACTAATGAAAAACTGTTTTTT. The full variable domain, with the rest looked up from reference TRBV12-5 and TRBJ1-4, is DARVTQTPRHKVTEMGQEVTMRCQPILGHNTVFWYRQTMMQGLELLAYFRNRAPLDDSGMPKDRFSAEMPDATLATLKIQPSEPRDSAVYFCASGRQSTNEKLFFGSGTQLSVL.

Comments on this clone: Other DNA sequences from this sample encode an identical CDR3 as well. V is TRBV5-1 and J is TRBJ1-1, with D maybe TRBD1 (5 bases). The ends were cut back, 1 base at V and 5 bases at J, with 12 bases in the middle. This CDR3 has 14 residues. In germline, CDR1 is SGHRS, CDR2 YFSETQ. The CDR3 nucleotides are TGCGCCAGCAGCTTGAACGGGGGTAATACTGAAGCTTTCTTT. Translating gives CASSLNGGNTEAFF.

This clone has more than one count but fewer than ten. J is TRBJ1-5 and V is TRBV19; 8 bases fit TRBD1. Trimming took 7 bases from V and 4 from J; bases not matched to a gene: 6. The CDR3 covers 14 residues. CDR1 LNHDA and CDR2 SQIVND come from the germline V gene (reference sequence). The CDR3 coding sequence is TGTGCCAGTACCTCCAGGGGGCCGAATCAGCCCCAGCATTTT. Amino acid sequence: CASTSRGPNQPQHF.

This clone was seen a handful of times. The J gene is TRBJ1-2, the V gene TRBV6-5, with TRBD1 as a possible D gene (5 bases). Germline V gives CDR1 MNHEY, CDR2 SVGAGI. There are 13 residues in the CDR3. Trimming left V 3 bases short and J 8 bases short, with 13 bases between. The CDR3 bases are TGTGCCAGCAGTTATCAGGGATTCTGGGGCTACACCTTC. This codes for CASSYQGFWGYTF.

The V call is TRBV9, the J call TRBJ2-2, with TRBD1 matching 7 bases. Germline V gives CDR1 SGDLS, CDR2 YYNGEE. There are 15 residues in the CDR3. Unmatched junction bases numbered 5, after V lost 4 bases and J lost 2 bases. DNA of the CDR3: TGTGCCAGCAGCTTACGACAGGGTAACACCGGGGAGCTGTTTTTT. Translation gives CASSLRQGNTGELFF.

This chain links TRBV30 with TRBJ2-7; D is undetermined. This CDR3 contains 12 residues. V was cut by 1 base and J by 4 bases, with 8 bases left in between. CDR1 is GTSNPN, CDR2 SVGIG, per germline (reference sequence). The CDR3 bases are TGTGCCTGGAGTGAGGGCTTTTACGAGCAGTACTTC. Translation gives CAWSEGFYEQYF. Drawing the rest from reference TRBV30 and TRBJ2-7, the complete variable domain is SQTIHQWPATLVQPVGSPLSLECTVEGTSNPNLYWYRQAAGRGLQLLFYSVGIGQISSEVPQNLSASRPQDRQFILSSKKLLLSDSGFYLCAWSEGFYEQYFGPGTRLTVT.

V is TRBV6-4 and J is TRBJ1-5; D possibly corresponds to TRBD1 (5 bases). The CDR3 totals 18 residues. V was pared by 0 bases and J by 1 base, with 16 bases between. Germline V gene sequence: CDR1 MRHNA, CDR2 SNTAGT. The CDR3 sequence: CASSDSVRGAMSNQPQHF. In nucleotides, the CDR3 is TGTGCCAGCAGTGACTCGGTTAGAGGGGCGATGAGCAATCAGCCCCAGCATTTT.

With regard to this clone: This sample also contains other DNA sequences that code for the same CDR3. The rearrangement uses TRBV29-1 and TRBJ2-5, with a possible D match to TRBD2 (6 bases). V was shortened by 0 bases and J by 5 bases, with 13 bases between the two germline ends. Germline V gene data show CDR1 as SQVTM and CDR2 as ANQGSEA. This CDR3 has 14 amino acids. CDR3 nucleotide sequence: TGCAGCGTTGAAGATAGAGGGAGCGGGGAGACCCAGTACTTC. As protein: CSVEDRGSGETQYF.

The rearrangement uses TRBV9 and TRBJ2-3; TRBD2 matches at 11 bases. The CDR3 consists of 15 residues. Per germline, CDR1 SGDLS and CDR2 YYNGEE. V shed 2 bases, J shed 5 bases, and the junction held 4 bases outside the gene matches. DNA for the CDR3: TGTGCCAGCAGCGTGACCGGACTAGCGGGAGATACGCAGTATTTT. It encodes CASSVTGLAGDTQYF.

This chain links TRBV6-5 with TRBJ2-1, with D tentatively TRBD1 or TRBD2 (5 bases each). V gave up 1 base and J gave up 0 bases, with 10 bases separating them. The CDR3 has 16 residues. Germline lookup yields CDR1 MNHEY and CDR2 SVGAGI. This chain's CDR3 is CASSYFGTSSYNEQFF. CDR3 bases: TGTGCCAGCAGTTACTTCGGGACCAGCTCCTACAATGAGCAGTTCTTC.

CDR3 in amino acids: CASSPGQLPTNEKLFF. The CDR3 coding sequence is TGTGCCAGCAGCCCTGGACAGCTCCCAACTAATGAAAAACTGTTTTTT. V gene TRBV5-4 combines with J gene TRBJ1-4; D may be TRBD1 (6 bases). Germline V gene sequence: CDR1 SGHNT, CDR2 YYREEE (reference sequence). The CDR3 has 16 residues. Trimming left V 4 bases short and J 0 bases short, with 13 bases between.